The next 6 T cell receptor beta chains were all read from a single sample in a study of high-grade serous ovarian cancer treatment subgroups. Data came from immunoSEQ multiplex PCR; TCRdb stores just in-frame clones and leaves some out. The sample lists more than 35,000 clones; over 60% were seen once. Tumor samples were obtained before definitive surgery or chemotherapy. The sequenced sample was tumor tissue. Source of these receptors: a human donor with high-grade serous ovarian cancer.

This clone has just a few counts. This chain joins TRBV28 and TRBJ1-1, with D possibly being TRBD1 (5 bases). Looked up from germline, CDR1 is MDHEN and CDR2 is SYDVKM. V was shortened by 8 bases and J by 0 bases, with 13 bases between the two germline ends. The CDR3 is 14 amino acids. The CDR3 nucleotides are TGTGCCAGCGGAAGGCTGACAGTGAACACTGAAGCTTTCTTT. This gives the protein CASGRLTVNTEAFF.

This chain connects TRBV7-9 to TRBJ1-2, with a tentative D call TRBD1 (6 bases). Per germline, CDR1 SEHNR and CDR2 FQNEAQ (reference sequence). The CDR3 sequence is 12 residues long. V shed 1 base and J shed 8 bases, with 8 bases lying between them. The CDR3, as DNA: TGTGCCAGCAGCTTAGGGGGGCCAGGCTACACCTTC. As protein: CASSLGGPGYTF.

A few counts support this clone. The genes are TRBV18 and TRBJ2-7; 10 positions match TRBD1. The germline gives CDR1 KGHSH, CDR2 LQKENI. The CDR3 spans 14 residues. Trimming cost V 3 bases and J 4 bases; bases outside gene matches: 3. CDR3 coding DNA: TGTGCCAGCTCACCGGTGGACAGGGGGTACGAGCAGTACTTC. This translates into CASSPVDRGYEQYF.

V and J are TRBV6-1 and TRBJ1-2; 8 bases line up with TRBD1. Per the germline V gene, CDR1 is MNHNS and CDR2 is SASEGT. CDR3 length equals 14 residues. V trimming: 5 bases; J trimming: 7 bases; junction bases outside the gene matches: 9. In DNA, the CDR3 is TGTGCCAGCAGTTCTCGAGCAGGGGGCGCTGGCTACACCTTC. This sequence encodes CASSSRAGGAGYTF.

This chain uses TRBV7-9 with TRBJ2-7, with D maybe TRBD1 (5 bases). With 5 bases removed from V and 0 bases from J, the gap between germline ends came to 20 bases. The V gene's germline CDR1 is SEHNR and CDR2 FQNEAQ (reference sequence). The CDR3 is 17 amino acids. The CDR3 reads CASSPPGFGGPSYEQYF. CDR3 sequence (DNA): TGTGCCAGCAGCCCCCCAGGGTTCGGCGGTCCCTCCTACGAGCAGTACTTC.

The chain links TRBV2 to TRBJ2-3; D possibly corresponds to TRBD1 (5 bases). The germline CDR1 and CDR2 sequences are SNHLY and FYNNEI. Trimming removed 7 bases at V and 4 bases at J, with 9 bases between. This CDR3 is 12 amino acids long. The CDR3: CASKGPPDTQYF. In DNA, the CDR3 is TGTGCCAGCAAGGGGCCCCCAGATACGCAGTATTTT.